This T cell receptor (beta chain) was found in a study of blood T cells in healthy people across ages. The CDR3 extends over 14 amino acids. V was shortened by 1 base and J by 4 bases, with 8 bases between the two germline ends. General study results and limits: Donor CMV infection status was unknown, possibly confounding age-related changes in expanded clonotypes.

PCR was performed a second time for about 6 to 12 cycles using a sample-barcoded 5' primer and a J-beta primer mix. TCRdb independently ran MiXCR on the 5' RACE reads; one entry per CDR3 protein. The repertoire holds about a million distinct CDR3 sequences, with roughly two fifths as singletons. Note on this clonotype: The antigen remains undetermined.

This clonotype was obtained from a man younger than 30 in good health. V and J are TRBV12-3 or TRBV12-4 and TRBJ1-5; D unresolved. The specimen was blood. CDR3 amino acids: CASSLGAANQPQHF. CDR3 DNA sequence: TGTGCCAGCAGTTTAGGGGCGGCGAATCAGCCCCAGCATTTT.